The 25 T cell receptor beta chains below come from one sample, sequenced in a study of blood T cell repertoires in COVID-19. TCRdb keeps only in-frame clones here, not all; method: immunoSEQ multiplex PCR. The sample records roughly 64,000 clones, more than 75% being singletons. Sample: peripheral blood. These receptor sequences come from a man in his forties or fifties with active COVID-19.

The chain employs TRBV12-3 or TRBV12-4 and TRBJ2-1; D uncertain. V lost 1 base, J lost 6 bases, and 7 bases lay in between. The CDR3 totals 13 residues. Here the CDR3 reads CASSLETPNEQFF. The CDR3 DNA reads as TGTGCCAGCAGTTTAGAGACACCCAATGAGCAGTTCTTC.

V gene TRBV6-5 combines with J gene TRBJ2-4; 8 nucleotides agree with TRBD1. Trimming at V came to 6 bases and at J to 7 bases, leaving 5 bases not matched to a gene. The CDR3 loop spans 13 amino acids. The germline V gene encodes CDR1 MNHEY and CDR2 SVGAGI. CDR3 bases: TGTGCCAGCAGACTACAGGGGGTGAACATTCAGTACTTC. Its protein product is CASRLQGVNIQYF.

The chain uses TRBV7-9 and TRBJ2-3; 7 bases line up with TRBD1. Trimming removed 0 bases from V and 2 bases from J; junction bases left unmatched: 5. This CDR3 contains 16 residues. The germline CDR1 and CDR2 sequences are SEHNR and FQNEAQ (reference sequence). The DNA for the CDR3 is TGTGCCAGCAGCTTAGCCGGGACAGAGATCACAGATACGCAGTATTTT. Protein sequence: CASSLAGTEITDTQYF.

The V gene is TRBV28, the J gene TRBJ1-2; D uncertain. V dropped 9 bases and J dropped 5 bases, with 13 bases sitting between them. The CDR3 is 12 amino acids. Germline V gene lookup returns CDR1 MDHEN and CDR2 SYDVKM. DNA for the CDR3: TGTGCCAGTGAGTCGAGTTCATATGGCTACACCTTC. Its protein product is CASESSSYGYTF.

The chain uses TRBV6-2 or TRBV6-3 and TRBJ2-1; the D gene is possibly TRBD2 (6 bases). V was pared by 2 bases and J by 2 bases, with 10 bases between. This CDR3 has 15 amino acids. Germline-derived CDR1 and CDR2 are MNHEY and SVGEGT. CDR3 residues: CASSYGRDAYNEQFF. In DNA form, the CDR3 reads TGTGCCAGCAGTTACGGGCGGGACGCCTACAATGAGCAGTTCTTC.

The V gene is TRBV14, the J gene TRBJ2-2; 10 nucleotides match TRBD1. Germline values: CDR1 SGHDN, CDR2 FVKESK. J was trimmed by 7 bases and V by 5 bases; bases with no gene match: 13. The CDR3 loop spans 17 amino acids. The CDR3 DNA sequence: TGTGCCAGCAGCAGACAGGGGGCGCGTAGACGGGTCGGGGAGCTGTTTTTT. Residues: CASSRQGARRRVGELFF.

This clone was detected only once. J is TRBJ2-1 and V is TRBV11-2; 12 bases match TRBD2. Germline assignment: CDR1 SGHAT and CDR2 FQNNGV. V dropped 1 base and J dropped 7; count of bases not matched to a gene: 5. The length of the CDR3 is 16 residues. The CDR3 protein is CASSLGSSGGVNEQFF. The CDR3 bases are TGTGCCAGCAGCTTAGGTTCTAGCGGGGGGGTGAATGAGCAGTTCTTC. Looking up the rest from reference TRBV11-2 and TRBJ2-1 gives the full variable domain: EAGVAQSPRYKIIEKRQSVAFWCNPISGHATLYWYQQILGQGPKLLIQFQNNGVVDDSQLPKDRFSAERLKGVDSTLKIQPAKLEDSAVYLCASSLGSSGGVNEQFFGPGTRLTVL.

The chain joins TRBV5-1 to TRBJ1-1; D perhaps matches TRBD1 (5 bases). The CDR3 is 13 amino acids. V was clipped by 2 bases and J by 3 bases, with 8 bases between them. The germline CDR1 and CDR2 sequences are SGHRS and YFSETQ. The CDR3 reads CASSFRVDTEAFF. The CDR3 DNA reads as TGCGCCAGCAGCTTCAGGGTTGACACTGAAGCTTTCTTT.

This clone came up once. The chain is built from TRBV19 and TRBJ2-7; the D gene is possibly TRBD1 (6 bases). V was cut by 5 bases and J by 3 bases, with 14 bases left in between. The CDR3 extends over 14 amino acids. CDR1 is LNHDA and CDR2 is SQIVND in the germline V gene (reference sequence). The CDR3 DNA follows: TGTGCCAGTAGTCAACAGGGCGACGGCTACGAGCAGTACTTC. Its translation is CASSQQGDGYEQYF.

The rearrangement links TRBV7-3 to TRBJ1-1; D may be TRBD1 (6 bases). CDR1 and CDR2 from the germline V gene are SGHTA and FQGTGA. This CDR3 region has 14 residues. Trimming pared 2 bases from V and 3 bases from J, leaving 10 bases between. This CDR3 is CASSLQGWDTEAFF. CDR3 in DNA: TGTGCCAGCAGCTTACAGGGGTGGGACACTGAAGCTTTCTTT.

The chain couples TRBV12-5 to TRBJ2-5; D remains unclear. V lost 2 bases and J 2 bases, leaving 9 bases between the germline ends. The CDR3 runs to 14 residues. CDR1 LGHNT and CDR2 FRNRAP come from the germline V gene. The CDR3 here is CASGLSERQETQYF. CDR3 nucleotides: TGTGCTAGTGGTTTGTCGGAGAGACAAGAGACCCAGTACTTC.

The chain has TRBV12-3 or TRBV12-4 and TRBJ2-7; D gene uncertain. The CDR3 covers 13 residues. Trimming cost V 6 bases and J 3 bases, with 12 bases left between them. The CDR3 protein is CASRKDRVYEQYF. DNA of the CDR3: TGTGCCAGCAGGAAAGATAGAGTCTACGAGCAGTACTTC.

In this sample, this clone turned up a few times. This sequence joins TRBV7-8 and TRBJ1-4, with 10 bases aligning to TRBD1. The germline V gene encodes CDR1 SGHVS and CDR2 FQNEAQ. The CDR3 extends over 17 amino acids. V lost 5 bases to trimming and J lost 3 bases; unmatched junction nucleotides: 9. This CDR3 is CASSRRQGARANEKLFF. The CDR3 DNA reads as TGTGCCAGCAGCCGAAGACAGGGGGCTAGGGCTAATGAAAAACTGTTTTTT.

CDR3 protein: CASSLQIAETGELFF. In nucleotides, the CDR3 is TGTGCCAGCAGCCTCCAGATTGCGGAGACCGGGGAGCTGTTTTTT. J is TRBJ2-2 and V is TRBV5-4; no reliable D call. The CDR3 covers 15 residues. V lost 4 bases and J 5 bases, leaving 15 bases between the germline ends. The germline V gene has CDR1 SGHNT and CDR2 YYREEE (reference sequence).

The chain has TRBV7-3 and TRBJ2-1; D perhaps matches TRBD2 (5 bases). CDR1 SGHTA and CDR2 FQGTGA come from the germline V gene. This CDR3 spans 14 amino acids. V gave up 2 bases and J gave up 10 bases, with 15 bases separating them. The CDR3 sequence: CASSLRGIGSEQFF. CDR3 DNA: TGTGCCAGCAGCTTACGGGGTATAGGGTCCGAGCAGTTCTTC.

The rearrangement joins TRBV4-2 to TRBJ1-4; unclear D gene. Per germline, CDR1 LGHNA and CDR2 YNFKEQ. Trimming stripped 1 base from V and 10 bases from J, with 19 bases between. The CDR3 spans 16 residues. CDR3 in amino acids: CASSQASQREGRKLFF. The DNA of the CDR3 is TGTGCCAGCAGCCAAGCCTCTCAGAGAGAAGGGAGAAAACTGTTTTTT.

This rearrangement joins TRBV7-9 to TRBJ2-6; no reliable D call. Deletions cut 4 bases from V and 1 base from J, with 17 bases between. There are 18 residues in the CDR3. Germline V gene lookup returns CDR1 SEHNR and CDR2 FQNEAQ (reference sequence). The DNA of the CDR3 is TGTGCCAGCAGCTCCGTCTCGAGAGTAGAATCTGGGGCCAACGTCCTGACTTTC. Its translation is CASSSVSRVESGANVLTF.

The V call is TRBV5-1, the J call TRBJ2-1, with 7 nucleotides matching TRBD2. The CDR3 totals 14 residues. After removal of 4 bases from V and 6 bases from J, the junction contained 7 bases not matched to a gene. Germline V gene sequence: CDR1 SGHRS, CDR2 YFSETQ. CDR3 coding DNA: TGCGCCAGCAGCCTGGGGACTAACCCCAATGAGCAGTTCTTC. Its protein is CASSLGTNPNEQFF.

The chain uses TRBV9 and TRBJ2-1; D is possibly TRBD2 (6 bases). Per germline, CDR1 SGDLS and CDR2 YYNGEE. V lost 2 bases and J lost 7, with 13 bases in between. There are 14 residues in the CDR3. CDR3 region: CASSVAGWGNEQFF. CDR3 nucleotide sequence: TGTGCCAGCAGCGTCGCGGGATGGGGTAATGAGCAGTTCTTC.

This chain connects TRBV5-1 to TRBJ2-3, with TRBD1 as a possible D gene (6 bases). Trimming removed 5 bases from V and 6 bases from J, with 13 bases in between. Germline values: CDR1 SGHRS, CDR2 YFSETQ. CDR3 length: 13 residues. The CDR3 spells CASSQDSVDTQYF. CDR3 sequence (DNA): TGCGCCAGCAGTCAGGACAGTGTTGATACGCAGTATTTT.

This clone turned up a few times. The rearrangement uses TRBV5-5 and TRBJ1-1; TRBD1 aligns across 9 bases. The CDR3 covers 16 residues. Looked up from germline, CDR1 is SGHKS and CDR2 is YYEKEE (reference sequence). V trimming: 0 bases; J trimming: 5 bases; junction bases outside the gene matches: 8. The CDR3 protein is CASSLGGQGSETEAFF. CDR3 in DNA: TGTGCCAGCAGCTTGGGGGGACAGGGTAGTGAGACTGAAGCTTTCTTT.

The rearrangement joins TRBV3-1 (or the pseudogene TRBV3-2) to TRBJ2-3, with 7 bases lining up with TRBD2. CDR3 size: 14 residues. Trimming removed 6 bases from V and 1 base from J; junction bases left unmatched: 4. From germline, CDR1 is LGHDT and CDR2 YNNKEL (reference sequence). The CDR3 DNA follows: TGTGCCAGCAGGCGTGGGGGGGGCACAGATACGCAGTATTTT. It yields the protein CASRRGGGTDTQYF.

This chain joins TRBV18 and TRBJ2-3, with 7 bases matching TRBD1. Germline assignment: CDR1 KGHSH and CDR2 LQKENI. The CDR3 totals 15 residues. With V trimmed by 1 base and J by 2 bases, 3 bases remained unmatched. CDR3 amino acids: CASSPRDRYTDTQYF. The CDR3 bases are TGTGCCAGCTCACCACGGGACAGATACACAGATACGCAGTATTTT.

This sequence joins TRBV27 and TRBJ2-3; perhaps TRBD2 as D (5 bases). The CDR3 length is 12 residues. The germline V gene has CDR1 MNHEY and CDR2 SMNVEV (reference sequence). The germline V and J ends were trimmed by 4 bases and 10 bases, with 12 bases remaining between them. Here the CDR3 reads CASSSPAGAQYF. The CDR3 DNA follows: TGTGCCAGCAGTTCCCCGGCCGGGGCGCAGTATTTT.

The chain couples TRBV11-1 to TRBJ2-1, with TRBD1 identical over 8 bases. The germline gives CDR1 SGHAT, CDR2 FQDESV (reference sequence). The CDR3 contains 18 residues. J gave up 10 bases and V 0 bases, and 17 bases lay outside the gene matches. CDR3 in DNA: TGTGCCAGCAGCTTAGCCTTGCCTGATCAGGGGGCGACTATGGAGCAGTTCTTC. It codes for CASSLALPDQGATMEQFF.